The present T cell receptor (beta chain) was sequenced within a study of regulatory dendritic cells for organ transplantation (dated by TCRdb to the late 2010s). Looking at the study overall: To make regulatory dendritic cells, monocytes were cultured with vitamin D3 on days 0 and 4 and with IL-10 on day 4. Before and after allostimulation with regulatory or mature dendritic cells, TCRbeta repertoires were sequenced from sorted naive and memory CD4+ and CD8+ T cells. On day 6, LPS was added to the DC cultures to test how the DCs responded to a strong maturation-inducing agent.

CDR1 and CDR2 (MNHNS, SASEGT) derive from the germline V gene. Trimming costs V 5 bases and J 4 bases, and their ends lie 11 bases apart. The CDR3 goes from the cysteine to the phenylalanine over 14 residues. Kept here is only the CDR3 DNA, which spans 42 bases and is read in frame from base 1. What the study reported, not specific to this receptor: Of the resting subsets, the one holding the most alloreactive TCR clonotypes was memory CD8+ T cells. In both subjects, allostimulation led to expansion of memory CD8+ clones, though the expansion induced by regulatory dendritic cells appeared to be more limited than that induced by mature dendritic cells. The authors pointed out considerable heterogeneity between individuals in the alloreactive memory CD8+ T cell pool, and only a couple of subjects were sequenced. Repertoires were highly diverse in naive CD4+ and CD8+ T cells, less diverse in memory cells, and most oligoclonal in memory CD8+ cells.

This clone was seen a handful of times. Its cognate antigen has yet to be identified. No base quality values were provided; no much bigger clone lies one nucleotide off. The TCRbeta CDR3 regions were amplified in a multiplexed two-step PCR with Vbeta-specific forward primers and Jbeta-specific reverse primers. Through the immunoSEQ service, TCRbeta libraries were sequenced on an Illumina instrument. The original pipeline was this. IMGT annotation was used to assign V, D and J genes, and synthetic CDR3 analogues were used to correct counts for multiplex PCR bias. Repertoire clonality was computed in the immunoSEQ Analyzer as one minus normalized Shannon entropy. Clonal expansion was defined by Fisher's exact test with Benjamini-Hochberg false discovery rate control, using two-tailed P<0.01. Entries here come from immuneACCESS through TCRdb and include only in-frame sequences with V and J called. Some clones fail to appear in such tables; in the studies checked, an unresolved V gene covers under half of the shortfall, and the cause of the remainder is unknown. D and trimming come from the DNA, and the V and J calls and clone size come from that table. This sample has 18,000 or so clones in its table, and 70% to 80% of those were observed once. The biggest ten clones account for roughly 3.1% of the sample.

Sorted T cell subsets were CFSE-labeled and co-cultured for around five days with allogeneic regulatory or mature dendritic cells at a 1:10 DC:T ratio. FACS was used to sort CD4+ or CD8+ cells into naive T cells (CD45RA+) and memory T cells (CD45RO+). A couple of healthy control subjects provided the T cells used for TCR sequencing. The Qiagen DNeasy Blood & Tissue Kit was used to extract genomic DNA. This TCR was sampled from a human donor in good health. Source material: memory CD4+ T cells from blood cultured with regulatory dendritic cells. The cell subset or site label on this specimen signifies: CD45RO+ memory T cells. The rearrangement combines TRBV6-1 with TRBJ1-4, with the D gene uncertain. The CDR3 here reads CASSSRSFNEKLFF. The DNA sequence is TGTGCCAGCAGTTCGCGGTCGTTTAATGAAAAACTGTTTTTT.